The next 31 T cell receptor beta chains were all read from a single sample in a study of blood T cells in healthy people across ages. The authors ran a second PCR of roughly 6 to 12 cycles using a sample-barcoded 5' primer and a J-beta primer mix. MiXCR, run by TCRdb on the 5' RACE reads, gives a single entry per CDR3 protein. Of around 970,000 distinct CDR3 sequences detected, roughly 51% appear once; the ten largest clones hold 20% to 25%. Sequencing was done on a sample of blood. Receptors originate from a woman in her fifties or sixties in good health.

The CDR3 loop reads CASSTGTSPANEQFF. The DNA of the CDR3 is TGTGCCAGCAGCACCGGGACTAGCCCTGCCAATGAGCAGTTCTTC. The chain joins TRBV6-5 to TRBJ2-1; 9 bases line up with TRBD2. V gave up 6 bases and J gave up 6 bases; unmatched junction bases: 9. The CDR3 loop spans 15 amino acids. Germline V gene data show CDR1 as MNHEY and CDR2 as SVGAGI.

V gene TRBV6-2 or TRBV6-3 combines with J gene TRBJ2-1, with 7 bases fitting TRBD2. The J segment lost 0 bases and the V segment lost 7 bases, leaving 6 bases of the junction unmatched. Germline V CDR1 and CDR2: MNHEY, SVGEGT. The CDR3 covers 15 residues. The DNA of the CDR3 is TGTGCCAGCATCCCGGGGGAGGGCTCCTACAATGAGCAGTTCTTC. It codes for CASIPGEGSYNEQFF.

This chain uses TRBV20-1 with TRBJ2-7, with D possibly called TRBD1 or TRBD2 (5 bases each). CDR1 DFQATT and CDR2 SNEGSKA come from the germline V gene (reference sequence). The CDR3 runs to 15 residues. V was shortened by 4 bases and J by 1 base, with 17 bases between the two germline ends. The CDR3 coding sequence is TGCAGTGCTATGGGGCTGGGACGGAGGTCCTACGAGCAGTACTTC. Protein: CSAMGLGRRSYEQYF.

V and J are TRBV20-1 and TRBJ2-7; D unresolved. CDR1 is DFQATT and CDR2 is SNEGSKA in the germline V gene (reference sequence). This CDR3 is built from 11 residues. Trimming took 8 bases from V and 1 from J, leaving 9 bases between them. As DNA, the CDR3 is TGCAGTACTTATGGGTCCTACGAGCAGTACTTC. As protein: CSTYGSYEQYF.

The J gene is TRBJ2-7, the V gene TRBV30, with D possibly TRBD2 on 6 matching bases. The V end was cut by 1 base, the J end by 2 bases, with 9 bases between. Germline CDR1 reads GTSNPN; CDR2 reads SVGIG (reference sequence). This CDR3 spans 13 amino acids. CDR3: CAWSGGAPYEQYF. The CDR3 DNA sequence: TGTGCCTGGAGTGGCGGGGCTCCCTACGAGCAGTACTTC.

The chain uses TRBV28 and TRBJ2-5, with D perhaps assigned TRBD1 or TRBD2 (6 bases each). V dropped 4 bases and J dropped 4 bases, with 19 bases sitting between them. The CDR3 runs 16 residues. In germline, CDR1 is MDHEN, CDR2 SYDVKM. The CDR3 DNA follows: TGTGCCAGCAGTTGGGGGCTTGGGGGGCGAGGAGAGACCCAGTACTTC. Its protein is CASSWGLGGRGETQYF.

This clonotype was detected only once. The chain carries TRBV5-6 and TRBJ2-7; D may be TRBD1 (6 bases). The closer fit of TRBJ2-1 to the DNA end suggests the J call may be wrong. Germline CDR1 SGHDT, CDR2 YYEEEE. The CDR3 length is 16 residues. CDR3 loop: CASSLSALQGNNEQFF. In nucleotides, the CDR3 is TGTGCCAGCAGCTTGAGCGCCCTACAGGGAAACAATGAGCAGTTCTTC.

This clonotype turned up a few times. The chain links TRBV12-3 or TRBV12-4 to TRBJ1-5; D is unresolved. The CDR3 consists of 14 residues. The V end was cut by 5 bases, the J end by 0 bases, with 8 bases between. In nucleotides, the CDR3 is TGTGCCAGCAGTCCCCCTTATAGCAATCAGCCCCAGCATTTT. Translating it yields CASSPPYSNQPQHF.

This clonotype was seen only a few times. The gene calls are TRBV20-1 and TRBJ2-4; maybe TRBD2 (6 bases). Judging by the DNA end, TRBJ2-7 fits better; the J call may be wrong. The CDR3 has 11 residues. The germline V gene has CDR1 DFQATT and CDR2 SNEGSKA (reference sequence). DNA for the CDR3: TGCAGTGCCACGGGAGACGGCGAGCAGTACTTC. It yields the protein CSATGDGEQYF.

The chain's CDR3 is CASSQTGEGPYEQYF. The CDR3, as DNA: TGTGCCAGCAGTCAGACCGGAGAGGGGCCCTACGAGCAGTACTTC. This chain links TRBV6-2 or TRBV6-3 with TRBJ2-7, with D perhaps TRBD1 or TRBD2 (5 bases each). The CDR3 runs to 15 residues. V lost 5 bases, J lost 2 bases, and 16 bases lay in between. The germline V gene has CDR1 MNHEY and CDR2 SVGEGT.

The chain has TRBV4-1 and TRBJ2-5; 8 bases map to TRBD2. The end of the DNA aligns better with TRBJ2-7, so the J call may be wrong. The CDR3 contains 15 residues. From germline, CDR1 is MGHRA and CDR2 YSYEKL. The CDR3 is CASSQIPAGVLEQYF. CDR3 DNA sequence: TGCGCCAGCAGCCAAATTCCAGCGGGAGTGCTCGAGCAGTACTTC.

The chain recombines TRBV7-6 with TRBJ2-3; D is ambiguous. The V gene lost 1 base and the J gene lost 4 bases, with 12 bases spanning the gap. This CDR3 is 15 amino acids long. CDR1 and CDR2 (germline): SGHVS, FNYEAQ. Written as DNA, the CDR3 is TGTGCCAGCAGCTTAGGCGGCTTTCTCGCAGATACGCAGTATTTT. Its protein product is CASSLGGFLADTQYF.

V is TRBV7-9 and J is TRBJ2-1; 10 bases are shared with TRBD1. With the DNA end fitting TRBJ2-7 better, the J assignment may be wrong. The CDR3 contains 16 residues. Germline-derived CDR1 and CDR2 are SEHNR and FQNEAQ (reference sequence). The CDR3 region has the DNA TGTGCCAGCAGCGGAGCCGGGACAGGGGCCTACAATGAGCAGTACTTC. It codes for CASSGAGTGAYNEQYF.

The rearrangement joins TRBV6-6 to TRBJ2-7; D is unresolved. The CDR3 sequence is 12 residues long. Trimming left V 7 bases short and J 4 bases short, with 11 bases between. Germline lookup yields CDR1 MNHNY and CDR2 SVGAGI (reference sequence). This CDR3 reads CASIDGAYEQYF. The CDR3, as DNA: TGTGCCAGCATTGACGGAGCGTACGAGCAGTACTTC.

The table lists this clonotype with a count of one. The chain joins TRBV6-2 or TRBV6-3 to TRBJ1-5, with 7 bases aligning to TRBD1. Losses at the gene ends were 6 bases for V and 10 bases for J; bases not matched to a gene: 6. The CDR3 runs to 12 residues. Germline V gene sequence: CDR1 MNHEY, CDR2 SVGEGT. The CDR3 coding sequence is TGTGCCAGCAGGGGGACAGCCGGACCCCAGCATTTT. Translated, it gives CASRGTAGPQHF.

The chain combines TRBV29-1 with TRBJ2-1; D tentatively reads TRBD1 or TRBD2 (6 bases each). Germline values: CDR1 SQVTM, CDR2 ANQGSEA. V lost 5 bases and J lost 0, with 11 bases in between. This CDR3 spans 14 amino acids. DNA of the CDR3: TGCAGCGTTTCGGGGGCGAGCTCCTACAATGAGCAGTTCTTC. It is translated as CSVSGASSYNEQFF.

The rearrangement joins TRBV6-5 to TRBJ2-6; D is unclear. The CDR3 has 15 amino acids. Trimming left V 10 bases short and J 0 bases short, with 13 bases between. Germline assignment: CDR1 MNHEY and CDR2 SVGAGI. CDR3 nucleotide sequence: TGTGCCAACAGCCCTATCCACTCTGGGGCCAACGTCCTGACTTTC. It yields the protein CANSPIHSGANVLTF.

This rearrangement joins TRBV3-1 to TRBJ2-2; 11 nucleotides match TRBD2. Germline CDR1 LGHDT, CDR2 YNNKEL (reference sequence). V gave up 4 bases and J gave up 4 bases; unmatched junction bases: 5. This CDR3 has 16 residues. The CDR3 DNA follows: TGTGCCAGCAGCCTCGGGACTAGCGGAACCACCGGGGAGCTGTTTTTT. It translates to CASSLGTSGTTGELFF.

This clonotype was detected a few times. The V gene is TRBV28, the J gene TRBJ2-3; D may be TRBD1 (7 bases). Germline V gives CDR1 MDHEN, CDR2 SYDVKM. The ends were cut back, 8 bases at V and 6 bases at J, with 21 bases in the middle. The CDR3 is 15 residues long. The CDR3 here is CASRAADRDWDTQYF. CDR3 bases: TGTGCCAGCCGAGCCGCAGACAGGGACTGGGATACGCAGTATTTT.

The chain couples TRBV20-1 to TRBJ2-2; 10 bases are a match to TRBD2. The CDR3 has 15 amino acids. Looked up from germline, CDR1 is DFQATT and CDR2 is SNEGSKA (reference sequence). V lost 6 bases and J lost 7; bases outside the gene matches: 11. CDR3 sequence reads: CSASGAGGENGELFF. The CDR3 nucleotides read TGCAGTGCGTCGGGAGCGGGAGGGGAGAACGGGGAGCTGTTTTTT.

This clonotype was counted only a few times. The rearrangement joins TRBV6-2 or TRBV6-3 to TRBJ2-7, with TRBD1 as a possible D gene (6 bases). Germline V CDR1 and CDR2: MNHEY, SVGEGT. This CDR3 region has 14 residues. V lost 4 bases to trimming and J lost 5 bases, with 15 bases between them. The CDR3 DNA sequence: TGTGCCAGCAGTTCCCCGGCCAGGGGCAACGAGCAGTACTTC. Its translation is CASSSPARGNEQYF.

The V call is TRBV11-3, the J call TRBJ2-2; D gene uncertain. The CDR3 extends over 12 amino acids. V shed 5 bases and J shed 7 bases, with 8 bases lying between them. Germline assignment: CDR1 SGHNT and CDR2 YENEEA. The CDR3 DNA follows: TGTGCCAGCAGCGTTAACTACGGGGAGCTGTTTTTT. Translated: CASSVNYGELFF.

The CDR3 nucleotides read TGTGCCAGCAGCTTAGATCGAGGGGGAGGGCGAGATGAGCAGTACTTC. Translated: CASSLDRGGGRDEQYF. V gene TRBV11-3 combines with J gene TRBJ2-7, with a possible D match to TRBD2 (7 bases). The CDR3 runs to 16 residues. Deletions cut 0 bases from V and 7 bases from J, with 19 bases between. Germline-derived CDR1 and CDR2 are SGHNT and YENEEA.

This clonotype was picked up a small number of times. The gene calls are TRBV29-1 and TRBJ2-3; 8 positions agree with TRBD2. The CDR3 sequence is 15 residues long. Germline CDR1 is SQVTM and CDR2 is ANQGSEA. J lost 3 bases, V lost 6 bases, and 11 bases had no gene match. The CDR3 protein is CSVPRASGRTDTQYF. The CDR3 DNA follows: TGCAGCGTCCCAAGGGCTAGCGGGCGTACAGATACGCAGTATTTT.

The J gene is TRBJ1-4, the V gene TRBV4-1, with D unclear. In germline, CDR1 is MGHRA, CDR2 YSYEKL. V was shortened by 4 bases and J by 6 bases, with 15 bases between the two germline ends. The CDR3 runs 15 residues. CDR3 in DNA: TGCGCCAGCAGCCCACGTCGCCAGAGGGATGAAAAACTGTTTTTT. Its translation is CASSPRRQRDEKLFF.

The gene calls are TRBV27 and TRBJ2-6; D might be TRBD1 (6 bases). Germline assignment: CDR1 MNHEY and CDR2 SMNVEV (reference sequence). The germline V and J ends were trimmed by 6 bases and 2 bases, with 11 bases remaining between them. The CDR3 has 15 amino acids. CDR3 in amino acids: CASRLTGPGANVLTF. The CDR3 DNA reads TGTGCCAGCAGACTTACAGGGCCTGGGGCCAACGTCCTGACTTTC.

This clonotype was picked up a small number of times. The chain joins TRBV4-2 to TRBJ2-5; perhaps D is TRBD1 or TRBD2 (5 bases each). V was trimmed by 0 bases and J by 1 base, leaving 15 bases between them. Germline V CDR1 and CDR2: LGHNA, YNFKEQ. The CDR3 is 17 residues long. The CDR3 region has the DNA TGTGCCAGCAGCCAAGATGGGACCCGGGGCGCCCAAGAGACCCAGTACTTC. It specifies CASSQDGTRGAQETQYF.

V usage is TRBV29-1 and J usage is TRBJ2-3, with TRBD1 matching 8 bases. Germline V gene lookup returns CDR1 SQVTM and CDR2 ANQGSEA. The V gene end was trimmed by 3 bases and the J gene end by 4 bases; junction bases not matched to a gene: 12. The CDR3 has 16 amino acids. CDR3 sequence: CSVEARTGQRADTQYF. CDR3 nucleotide sequence: TGCAGCGTTGAGGCTCGGACAGGGCAGAGGGCAGATACGCAGTATTTT.

The rearrangement links TRBV6-1 to TRBJ2-7; D is unclear. The germline CDR1 and CDR2 sequences are MNHNS and SASEGT. Trimming left V 4 bases short and J 0 bases short, with 13 bases between. CDR3 length: 15 amino acids. The CDR3 sequence is CASSVLPRDSYEQYF. The CDR3 bases are TGTGCCAGCAGTGTCCTGCCTAGAGACTCCTACGAGCAGTACTTC.

The chain has TRBV27 and TRBJ2-7; 9 nucleotides agree with TRBD2. The germline V gene encodes CDR1 MNHEY and CDR2 SMNVEV (reference sequence). The V gene end was trimmed by 8 bases and the J gene end by 4 bases; junction bases not matched to a gene: 6. The CDR3 length is 13 residues. CDR3 protein: CASGLAGRYEQYF. The DNA for the CDR3 is TGTGCCAGCGGGCTAGCGGGACGTTACGAGCAGTACTTC.

CDR3 amino acids: CSVEGGSAYEQYF. CDR3 DNA sequence: TGCAGCGTTGAAGGAGGGAGCGCGTATGAGCAGTACTTC. This rearrangement joins TRBV29-1 to TRBJ2-5; D is perhaps TRBD2 (5 bases). V shed 1 base and J shed 11 bases, with 17 bases lying between them. Germline V gene sequence: CDR1 SQVTM, CDR2 ANQGSEA. The CDR3 sequence is 13 residues long.